Each of the 32 T cell receptor beta chains below was sequenced from the same sample in a study of shared clonotypes between healthy human individuals. Sequencing was performed with immunoSEQ multiplex PCR; in TCRdb, only in-frame clones are kept and a portion is missing. The table lists over 2 million clones, around 90% of them singletons. Sequenced: naive CD4+ T cells from PBMCs. Subset: CD45RA+ positively selected. Receptor source: a man aged 18-30 years in good health. Some clones in this sample may be carry-over from other donors' samples.

The chain couples TRBV27 to TRBJ1-5; D unclear. Germline assignment: CDR1 MNHEY and CDR2 SMNVEV (reference sequence). The CDR3 runs to 16 residues. Between the trimmed V and J ends, which lost 8 bases and 0 bases, there was a span of 17 bases. CDR3 sequence (DNA): TGTGCCAGCTCCCTTGGGTCCCCAGTTAGCAATCAGCCCCAGCATTTT. Translation: CASSLGSPVSNQPQHF.

The chain uses TRBV7-2 and TRBJ2-7, with 8 bases fitting TRBD1. The J segment lost 2 bases and the V segment lost 4 bases, leaving 7 bases of the junction unmatched. The length of the CDR3 is 15 residues. Per germline, CDR1 SGHTA and CDR2 FQGNSA. CDR3 nucleotides: TGTGCCAGCAGCTCACGAGGACAGGGCCCCTACGAGCAGTACTTC. Translating gives CASSSRGQGPYEQYF.

V and J are TRBV4-1 and TRBJ1-5, with D possibly TRBD1 on 5 matching bases. CDR1 is MGHRA, CDR2 YSYEKL, per germline. Between the trimmed V and J ends, which lost 0 bases and 9 bases, there was a span of 15 bases. The CDR3 has 15 residues. The CDR3 region is CASSQDSGTEGPQHF. The CDR3 nucleotides read TGCGCCAGCAGCCAAGATTCAGGGACCGAGGGGCCCCAGCATTTT.

The rearrangement uses TRBV29-1 and TRBJ2-7; D unresolved. Germline assignment: CDR1 SQVTM and CDR2 ANQGSEA. This CDR3 region has 12 residues. The V end was cut by 6 bases, the J end by 3 bases, with 12 bases between. The CDR3, as DNA: TGCAGCGTAAGTCACAGTTTCTACGAGCAGTACTTC. Translated, it gives CSVSHSFYEQYF.

The rearrangement joins TRBV11-3 to TRBJ2-1, with 8 bases fitting TRBD2. This CDR3 region has 17 residues. V shed 1 base, J shed 5 bases, and the junction held 10 bases outside the gene matches. Germline V gives CDR1 SGHNT, CDR2 YENEEA. The CDR3 DNA follows: TGTGCCAGCAGCTTAGTGTCGGGAGGGCCGGGGGACAATGAGCAGTTCTTC. It yields the protein CASSLVSGGPGDNEQFF.

Notes on this clone: Other DNA sequences in this specimen translate into the identical CDR3. The CDR3 nucleotides read TGCGCCAGCAGCTCCGGGACAGGGGGCACAGATACGCAGTATTTT. Its protein product is CASSSGTGGTDTQYF. The J gene is TRBJ2-3, the V gene TRBV5-1, with 10 bases fitting TRBD1. The CDR3 sequence is 15 residues long. Germline V lookup: CDR1 SGHRS, CDR2 YFSETQ. The J segment lost 1 base and the V segment lost 3 bases, leaving 2 bases of the junction unmatched.

In its sample, this clone was seen once. The CDR3 nucleotides read TGTGCCTGGAGTGCGGCGGGGGGGGGTAGCAATCAGCCCCAGCATTTT. Translated: CAWSAAGGGSNQPQHF. The chain combines TRBV30 with TRBJ1-5; D may be TRBD1 (5 bases). Germline V gene data show CDR1 as GTSNPN and CDR2 as SVGIG (reference sequence). CDR3 size: 16 residues. The V gene lost 1 base and the J gene lost 0 bases, with 13 bases spanning the gap.

This clone was seen just once. The chain links TRBV7-3 to TRBJ2-2; D unclear. The CDR3 totals 14 residues. Germline CDR1 SGHTA, CDR2 FQGTGA. V lost 5 bases, J lost 0 bases, and 7 bases lay in between. CDR3 in DNA: TGTGCCAGCAGCCTCTCAACGAACACCGGGGAGCTGTTTTTT. Protein sequence: CASSLSTNTGELFF. The complete variable domain, with remaining parts taken from reference TRBV7-3 and TRBJ2-2, reads GAGVSQTPSNKVTEKGKYVELRCDPISGHTALYWYRQSLGQGPEFLIYFQGTGAADDSGLPNDRFFAVRPEGSVSTLKIQRTERGDSAVYLCASSLSTNTGELFFGEGSRLTVL.

This sequence joins TRBV28 and TRBJ1-3; 8 bases match TRBD1. The CDR3 sequence is 17 residues long. Germline V CDR1 and CDR2: MDHEN, SYDVKM. Trimming removed 7 bases from V and 2 bases from J; junction bases left unmatched: 13. CDR3 sequence: CASTFPDRGFPGNTIYF. The DNA for the CDR3 is TGTGCCAGCACTTTTCCCGACAGGGGATTCCCTGGAAACACCATATATTTT.

This chain uses TRBV5-1 with TRBJ2-6; 12 bases map to TRBD1. The CDR3 is 20 residues long. Losses at the gene ends were 2 bases for V and 2 bases for J; bases not matched to a gene: 11. Germline CDR1 SGHRS, CDR2 YFSETQ. The CDR3 sequence: CASSLQAGGTGGAGANVLTF. The CDR3 coding sequence is TGCGCCAGCAGCTTACAAGCTGGGGGGACAGGGGGCGCTGGGGCCAACGTCCTGACTTTC. The full variable domain, its missing parts supplied by reference TRBV5-1 and TRBJ2-6, is KAGVTQTPRYLIKTRGQQVTLSCSPISGHRSVSWYQQTPGQGLQFLFEYFSETQRNKGNFPGRFSGRQFSNSRSEMNVSTLELGDSALYLCASSLQAGGTGGAGANVLTFGAGSRLTVL.

The gene calls are TRBV28 and TRBJ2-2, with 8 bases identical to TRBD1. CDR1 is MDHEN and CDR2 is SYDVKM in the germline V gene. The CDR3 is made up of 17 amino acids. The trim removed 9 bases at V and 7 bases at J, leaving 19 bases unmatched. CDR3 bases: TGTGCCAGGACGGACAGGGTAAGACGGGAGATCCGCGGGGAGCTGTTTTTT. This codes for CARTDRVRREIRGELFF. The variable domain in full, with the rest retrieved from reference TRBV28 and TRBJ2-2, is DVKVTQSSRYLVKRTGEKVFLECVQDMDHENMFWYRQDPGLGLRLIYFSYDVKMKEKGDIPEGYSVSREKKERFSLILESASTNQTSMYLCARTDRVRREIRGELFFGEGSRLTVL.

This chain uses TRBV28 with TRBJ1-2; a possible D gene is TRBD1 (6 bases). V was cut by 6 bases and J by 2 bases, with 13 bases left in between. The CDR3 length is 14 residues. Germline assignment: CDR1 MDHEN and CDR2 SYDVKM. This chain's CDR3 is CASSPAGANYGYTF. The CDR3 DNA follows: TGTGCCAGCAGCCCAGCAGGGGCCAACTATGGCTACACCTTC.

The chain uses TRBV5-1 and TRBJ2-2, with a possible D match to TRBD2 (6 bases). This CDR3 region has 16 residues. V shed 4 bases and J shed 6 bases, with 19 bases lying between them. Per germline, CDR1 SGHRS and CDR2 YFSETQ. The CDR3 DNA is TGCGCCAGCAGCCCGGACGGGGGTCCTATTGCCGGGGAGCTGTTTTTT. It codes for CASSPDGGPIAGELFF.

The V gene is TRBV5-4, the J gene TRBJ2-3; no reliable D call. Germline V gene sequence: CDR1 SGHNT, CDR2 YYREEE (reference sequence). The CDR3 contains 16 residues. The V gene lost 4 bases and the J gene lost 3 bases, with 18 bases spanning the gap. CDR3 coding DNA: TGTGCCAGCAGCCCACTGAAAGGAGTGGGTACAGATACGCAGTATTTT. Residues: CASSPLKGVGTDTQYF. Full variable domain (rest looked up from reference TRBV5-4 and TRBJ2-3): ETGVTQSPTHLIKTRGQQVTLRCSSQSGHNTVSWYQQALGQGPQFIFQYYREEENGRGNFPPRFSGLQFPNYSSELNVNALELDDSALYLCASSPLKGVGTDTQYFGPGTRLTVL.

The chain recombines TRBV5-4 with TRBJ2-3, with TRBD2 matching 8 bases. The CDR3 consists of 17 residues. The germline V gene has CDR1 SGHNT and CDR2 YYREEE (reference sequence). The trim removed 4 bases at V and 0 bases at J, leaving 10 bases unmatched. The CDR3 loop is CASSTTSAGGSTDTQYF. Here the CDR3 DNA reads TGTGCCAGCAGCACCACATCGGCGGGAGGCAGCACAGATACGCAGTATTTT. Full variable domain (remainder filled in from reference TRBV5-4 and TRBJ2-3): ETGVTQSPTHLIKTRGQQVTLRCSSQSGHNTVSWYQQALGQGPQFIFQYYREEENGRGNFPPRFSGLQFPNYSSELNVNALELDDSALYLCASSTTSAGGSTDTQYFGPGTRLTVL.

V usage is TRBV11-3 and J usage is TRBJ2-1; D remains unclear. CDR1 is SGHNT, CDR2 YENEEA, per germline. This CDR3 has 13 residues. V shed 5 bases and J shed 8 bases, with 13 bases lying between them. For the CDR3, the DNA is TGTGCCAGCAGCACTCGAGCAATCCATGAGCAGTTCTTC. It is translated as CASSTRAIHEQFF.

This rearrangement joins TRBV30 to TRBJ2-7, with 7 bases fitting TRBD2. The germline CDR1 and CDR2 sequences are GTSNPN and SVGIG (reference sequence). CDR3 size: 14 residues. Losses at the gene ends were 3 bases for V and 0 bases for J; bases not matched to a gene: 5. As DNA, the CDR3 is TGTGCCTGGAGGACGAGCGGGGTCTCCTACGAGCAGTACTTC. This encodes CAWRTSGVSYEQYF. The entire variable domain, with the rest obtained from reference TRBV30 and TRBJ2-7, is as follows: SQTIHQWPATLVQPVGSPLSLECTVEGTSNPNLYWYRQAAGRGLQLLFYSVGIGQISSEVPQNLSASRPQDRQFILSSKKLLLSDSGFYLCAWRTSGVSYEQYFGPGTRLTVT.

In regard to this clone: The same CDR3 arises from other DNA sequences in this sample as well. The V gene is TRBV28, the J gene TRBJ1-5, with D perhaps TRBD1 (5 bases). Germline assignment: CDR1 MDHEN and CDR2 SYDVKM. Trimming cost V 6 bases and J 1 base, with 13 bases left between them. CDR3 size: 15 residues. CDR3 sequence (DNA): TGTGCCAGCAGCAGCGACAGAGCAAGCAATCAGCCCCAGCATTTT. It yields the protein CASSSDRASNQPQHF.

V is TRBV5-1 and J is TRBJ2-5, with 12 bases matching TRBD2. CDR1 and CDR2 from the germline V gene are SGHRS and YFSETQ. The V segment lost 4 bases and the J segment 4 bases; nucleotides outside the gene matches: 17. The CDR3 is 19 residues long. CDR3 nucleotide sequence: TGCGCCAGCAGCGCTTGGCCGGGGGGACTAGCGGGTACCAGAGAGACCCAGTACTTC. Translation: CASSAWPGGLAGTRETQYF.

The chain is built from TRBV19 and TRBJ2-7, with 10 bases matching TRBD2. The CDR3 runs 14 residues. Germline V gives CDR1 LNHDA, CDR2 SQIVND (reference sequence). With V trimmed by 10 bases and J by 3 bases, 9 bases remained unmatched. The CDR3 bases are TGTGCCACCGCACAACTAGCGGGAAACTACGAGCAGTACTTC. Amino acid sequence: CATAQLAGNYEQYF.

This clone has a handful of counts. The chain links TRBV28 to TRBJ1-1; no clear D. Trimming pared 5 bases from V and 3 bases from J, leaving 13 bases between. Germline lookup yields CDR1 MDHEN and CDR2 SYDVKM. The CDR3 is 14 residues long. In DNA form, the CDR3 reads TGTGCCAGCAGTACGAACGGGATTTACACTGAAGCTTTCTTT. Amino acid sequence: CASSTNGIYTEAFF.

This sequence joins TRBV5-1 and TRBJ2-1; the match to TRBD2 covers 7 bases. Trimming removed 3 bases from V and 0 bases from J; junction bases left unmatched: 12. Germline assignment: CDR1 SGHRS and CDR2 YFSETQ. CDR3 length: 18 amino acids. CDR3 residues: CASSSFGGGVISYNEQFF. The CDR3 DNA sequence: TGCGCCAGCAGCTCTTTCGGGGGAGGGGTCATCTCCTACAATGAGCAGTTCTTC.

V is TRBV2 and J is TRBJ2-1; D ambiguous. The germline V gene has CDR1 SNHLY and CDR2 FYNNEI. V gave up 8 bases and J gave up 7 bases, with 9 bases separating them. There are 11 residues in the CDR3. For the CDR3, the DNA is TGTGCCAGCCATGTGGCGAATGAGCAGTTCTTC. Translation gives CASHVANEQFF.

In its sample, this clone was seen a few times. The genes are TRBV7-9 and TRBJ2-7; D unclear. Trimming removed 5 bases from V and 8 bases from J, with 13 bases in between. The CDR3 is 12 amino acids. Germline V lookup: CDR1 SEHNR, CDR2 FQNEAQ (reference sequence). The DNA for the CDR3 is TGTGCCAGCAGCCCCCAAGGTGTGCAGCAGTACTTC. Amino acid sequence: CASSPQGVQQYF.

This chain links TRBV10-3 with TRBJ2-2; a weak D match, TRBD2 (6 bases). The germline V and J ends were trimmed by 8 bases and 5 bases, with 18 bases remaining between them. Germline-derived CDR1 and CDR2 are ENHRY and SYGVKD. This CDR3 is 15 amino acids long. In nucleotides, the CDR3 is TGTGCCATCTCCGACACGGGAGAGGGGACCGGGGAGCTGTTTTTT. Its translation: CAISDTGEGTGELFF.

The rearrangement joins TRBV11-2 to TRBJ2-1; maybe TRBD2 (6 bases). The CDR3 extends over 13 amino acids. V lost 4 bases and J 8 bases, leaving 12 bases between the germline ends. CDR1 SGHAT and CDR2 FQNNGV come from the germline V gene. CDR3 amino acids: CASSWGWGDEQFF. The CDR3 DNA is TGTGCCAGCAGCTGGGGTTGGGGGGATGAGCAGTTCTTC.

The CDR3 loop reads CASSPVGGRFHNEQFF. CDR3 in DNA: TGTGCCAGCAGCCCAGTCGGCGGGAGGTTTCACAATGAGCAGTTCTTC. The V and J genes are TRBV7-3 and TRBJ2-1, with 8 positions matching TRBD2. The length of the CDR3 is 16 residues. Trimming took 5 bases from V and 5 from J; bases not matched to a gene: 11. Germline V gives CDR1 SGHTA, CDR2 FQGTGA.

The J gene is TRBJ1-2, the V gene TRBV5-1, with TRBD1 as a possible D gene (5 bases). Germline CDR1 SGHRS, CDR2 YFSETQ. There are 14 residues in the CDR3. The V end lost 7 bases, the J end lost 4 bases, and 17 bases lay between the germline ends. CDR3 loop: CASASGAASYGYTF. CDR3 bases: TGCGCCAGCGCCAGTGGGGCAGCCTCCTATGGCTACACCTTC.

This chain joins TRBV7-8 and TRBJ2-3; 9 bases are a match to TRBD2. The germline gives CDR1 SGHVS, CDR2 FQNEAQ. The V gene end was trimmed by 4 bases and the J gene end by 14 bases; junction bases not matched to a gene: 7. The CDR3 runs 12 residues. CDR3 sequence: CASSSGSGSWYF. Here the CDR3 DNA reads TGTGCCAGCAGCTCCGGTAGCGGGAGCTGGTATTTT.

The V and J genes are TRBV4-3 and TRBJ2-1; 7 bases are a match to TRBD2. After removal of 0 bases from V and 4 bases from J, the junction contained 15 bases not matched to a gene. Germline V gene lookup returns CDR1 LGHNA and CDR2 YSLEER. There are 19 residues in the CDR3. The CDR3 sequence: CASSQEPVGRGQGYNEQFF. CDR3 DNA sequence: TGCGCCAGCAGCCAAGAACCTGTGGGGAGGGGCCAGGGATACAATGAGCAGTTCTTC.

This clone was detected once. The CDR3 region is CSASRLSEQYF. CDR3 in DNA: TGCAGTGCCTCTAGGTTGAGCGAGCAGTACTTC. The chain is built from TRBV20-1 and TRBJ2-7, with D hard to call. Trimming took 6 bases from V and 6 from J, leaving 12 bases between them. Germline values: CDR1 DFQATT, CDR2 SNEGSKA (reference sequence). CDR3 length equals 11 residues.

The genes are TRBV5-1 and TRBJ2-3; D is unclear. Between the trimmed V and J ends, which lost 0 bases and 2 bases, there was a span of 10 bases. This CDR3 comprises 15 residues. Germline CDR1 is SGHRS and CDR2 is YFSETQ. The CDR3 reads CASSLESRATDTQYF. The CDR3 region has the DNA TGCGCCAGCAGCTTGGAGTCGAGAGCCACAGATACGCAGTATTTT.